This paragraph covers one TCR beta chain sequence. Its antigen is still unknown. This sample was taken from a study of T cells in Graves' hyperthyroidism and ophthalmopathy. Study-wide results and caveats: Most thyroid-expanded clonotypes above 0.001 were also found in blood. The authors' 13 V-J model separated ophthalmopathy from stable hyperthyroidism. Model predictions of ophthalmopathy came a median approximately 6 months before onset.

Amplification yielded TCR beta CDR3 regions, with RNA transcripts as the source. An initial round of RT-PCR targeting the TCR CDR3 relied on the HTBI primer set. One entry per CDR3 protein, called by TCRdb with MiXCR from the multiplex PCR reads. This table holds 490,000 or so distinct CDR3 sequences, 46% found once. V dropped 5 bases and J dropped 5; count of bases not matched to a gene: 4. Germline lookup yields CDR1 LNHDA and CDR2 SQIVND (reference sequence). The CDR3 covers 16 residues. Clinical symptoms, serum thyroxine and TRAb, thyroid ultrasound and orbital computed tomography together formed the diagnostic basis.

The V and J genes are TRBV19 and TRBJ2-2, with TRBD2 identical over 14 bases. Sequencing was performed on peripheral blood or thyroid tissue (not recorded which). This receptor was taken from an adult woman with Graves' disease, either hyperthyroidism or ophthalmopathy (not recorded which). The CDR3 DNA reads TGTGCCAGTAGTCCGGGACTAGCGGGAGCAACCGGGGAGCTGTTTTTT. Residues: CASSPGLAGATGELFF. Looking up the rest from reference TRBV19 and TRBJ2-2 gives the full variable domain: DGGITQSPKYLFRKEGQNVTLSCEQNLNHDAMYWYRQDPGQGLRLIYYSQIVNDFQKGDIAEGYSVSREKKESFPLTVTSAQKNPTAFYLCASSPGLAGATGELFFGEGSRLTVL.